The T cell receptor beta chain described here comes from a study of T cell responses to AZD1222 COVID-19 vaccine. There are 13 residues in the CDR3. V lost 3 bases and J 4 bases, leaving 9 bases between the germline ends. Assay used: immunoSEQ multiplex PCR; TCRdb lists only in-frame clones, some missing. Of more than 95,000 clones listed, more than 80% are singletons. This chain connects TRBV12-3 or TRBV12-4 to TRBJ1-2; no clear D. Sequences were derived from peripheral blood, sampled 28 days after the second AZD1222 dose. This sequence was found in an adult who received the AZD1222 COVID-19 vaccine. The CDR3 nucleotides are TGTGCCAGCAGTTTGGAGGGAAGCTATGGCTACACCTTC. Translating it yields CASSLEGSYGYTF.